These 8 T cell receptor beta chains were all obtained from the same sample, sequenced in a study of OX40 agonist ivuxolimab in advanced cancers. Method: immunoSEQ multiplex PCR; TCRdb's copy keeps in-frame clones and lacks some. The sample records about 75,000 clones, roughly nine tenths being singletons. Sample: CD4+ or CD8+ T cells sorted from blood, taken in a trial of the OX40 agonist ivuxolimab. Every receptor here comes from an adult with an advanced solid tumor such as melanoma, head and neck, liver or kidney cancer.

The chain has TRBV27 and TRBJ2-7; TRBD1 matches at 9 bases. J gave up 6 bases and V 5 bases, and 17 bases lay outside the gene matches. Germline CDR1 and CDR2: MNHEY and SMNVEV (reference sequence). CDR3 length: 17 amino acids. The CDR3 DNA reads as TGTGCCAGCAGTCATACCGGGACAGGGTTGGGAACCCTCGAGCAGTACTTC. Amino acid sequence: CASSHTGTGLGTLEQYF.

This rearrangement joins TRBV6-5 to TRBJ1-2, with a weak D call TRBD1 (6 bases). The V gene lost 8 bases and the J gene lost 4 bases, with 20 bases spanning the gap. Looked up from germline, CDR1 is MNHEY and CDR2 is SVGAGI. The CDR3 is made up of 15 amino acids. The DNA of the CDR3 is TGTGCCAGCCTAAGGAAGAACGAGGGGGTCTATGGCTACACCTTC. It yields the protein CASLRKNEGVYGYTF.

This chain links TRBV7-3 with TRBJ2-1; TRBD1 agrees at 7 bases. This CDR3 spans 15 amino acids. Germline trimming cut 3 bases from V and 3 bases from J; bases unmatched to any gene: 5. In germline, CDR1 is SGHTA, CDR2 FQGTGA. DNA for the CDR3: TGTGCCAGCAGCTTGTCACAGGGGTTCTACAATGAGCAGTTCTTC. Translating it yields CASSLSQGFYNEQFF.

The chain joins TRBV18 to TRBJ1-1; possibly TRBD1 for D (6 bases). The CDR3 runs to 14 residues. The germline V and J ends were trimmed by 7 bases and 4 bases, with 16 bases remaining between them. Looked up from germline, CDR1 is KGHSH and CDR2 is LQKENI. The CDR3 bases are TGTGCCAGCTACAACAGGGCGGAAATCACTGAAGCTTTCTTT. It specifies CASYNRAEITEAFF.

The chain joins TRBV5-1 to TRBJ1-3; 7 bases are shared with TRBD1. The junction had 7 bases not matched to a gene; V was cut back by 4 bases and J by 0 bases. The CDR3 covers 16 residues. Germline V gene sequence: CDR1 SGHRS, CDR2 YFSETQ. The CDR3 coding sequence is TGCGCCAGCAGCCTAGGACAGGCCGGCTCTGGAAACACCATATATTTT. Translating gives CASSLGQAGSGNTIYF.

This clone was seen once. The rearrangement joins TRBV14 to TRBJ2-1; TRBD2 aligns across 10 bases. Germline trimming cut 2 bases from V and 4 bases from J; bases unmatched to any gene: 2. This CDR3 spans 15 amino acids. Germline assignment: CDR1 SGHDN and CDR2 FVKESK. CDR3 coding DNA: TGTGCCAGCAGCCAACATAGCGGGAGGTACAATGAGCAGTTCTTC. Its protein product is CASSQHSGRYNEQFF.

Written as DNA, the CDR3 is TGTAGTTGCCGGCGAGGGGGTCAAGTGGAGACCCAGTACTTC. Residues: CSCRRGGQVETQYF. The chain links TRBV7-2 to TRBJ2-5; a possible D gene is TRBD1 (6 bases). Germline CDR1 SGHTA, CDR2 FQGNSA. CDR3 size: 14 residues.

The chain recombines TRBV6-5 with TRBJ2-7; maybe TRBD1 (6 bases). This CDR3 contains 13 residues. V lost 4 bases and J 6 bases, leaving 13 bases between the germline ends. Germline CDR1 and CDR2: MNHEY and SVGAGI. The CDR3 reads CASSWVRGIEQYF. The CDR3 coding sequence is TGTGCCAGCAGTTGGGTCAGGGGTATCGAGCAGTACTTC.